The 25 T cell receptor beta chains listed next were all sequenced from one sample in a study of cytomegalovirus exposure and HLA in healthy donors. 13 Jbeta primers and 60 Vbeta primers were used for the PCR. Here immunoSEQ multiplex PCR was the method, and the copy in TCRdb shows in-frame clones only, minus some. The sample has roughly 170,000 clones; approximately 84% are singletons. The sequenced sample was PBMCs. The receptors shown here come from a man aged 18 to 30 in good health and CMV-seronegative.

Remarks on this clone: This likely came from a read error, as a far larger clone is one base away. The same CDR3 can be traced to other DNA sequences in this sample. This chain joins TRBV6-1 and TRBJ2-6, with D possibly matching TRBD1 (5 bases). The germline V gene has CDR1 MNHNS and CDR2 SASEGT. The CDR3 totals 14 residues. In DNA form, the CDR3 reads TGTGCCAGCAAAGACAGTACTGGGGCCAACGTCCTGACCTTC. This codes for CASKDSTGANVLTF.

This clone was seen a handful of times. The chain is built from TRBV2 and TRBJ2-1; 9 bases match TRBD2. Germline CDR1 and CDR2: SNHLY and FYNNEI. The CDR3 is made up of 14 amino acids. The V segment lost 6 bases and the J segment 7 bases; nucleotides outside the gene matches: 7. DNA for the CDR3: TGTGCCAGCAGGGCTGGGCTAGCGGGGAATGAGCAGTTCTTC. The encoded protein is CASRAGLAGNEQFF.

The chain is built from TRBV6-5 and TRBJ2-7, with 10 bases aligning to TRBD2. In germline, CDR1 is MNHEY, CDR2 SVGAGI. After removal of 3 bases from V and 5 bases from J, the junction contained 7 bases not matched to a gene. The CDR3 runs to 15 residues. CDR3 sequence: CASSYTVAGGHEQYF. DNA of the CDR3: TGTGCCAGCAGTTATACGGTAGCGGGAGGCCACGAGCAGTACTTC.

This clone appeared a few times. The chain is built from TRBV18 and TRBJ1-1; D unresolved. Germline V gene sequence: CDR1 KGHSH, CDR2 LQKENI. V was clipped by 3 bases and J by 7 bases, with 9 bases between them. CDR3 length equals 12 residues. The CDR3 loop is CASSPGRLEAFF. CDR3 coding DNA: TGTGCCAGCTCACCGGGGAGGCTTGAAGCTTTCTTT. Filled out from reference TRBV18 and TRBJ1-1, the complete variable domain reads NAGVMQNPRHLVRRRGQEARLRCSPMKGHSHVYWYRQLPEEGLKFMVYLQKENIIDESGMPKERFSAEFPKEGPSILRIQQVVRGDSAAYFCASSPGRLEAFFGQGTRLTVV.

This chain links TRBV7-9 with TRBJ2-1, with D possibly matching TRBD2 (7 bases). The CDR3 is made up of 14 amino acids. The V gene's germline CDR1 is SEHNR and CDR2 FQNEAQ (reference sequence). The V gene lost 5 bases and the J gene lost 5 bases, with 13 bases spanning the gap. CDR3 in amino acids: CASSPRGADNEQFF. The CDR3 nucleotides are TGTGCCAGCAGCCCTCGGGGGGCCGACAATGAGCAGTTCTTC.

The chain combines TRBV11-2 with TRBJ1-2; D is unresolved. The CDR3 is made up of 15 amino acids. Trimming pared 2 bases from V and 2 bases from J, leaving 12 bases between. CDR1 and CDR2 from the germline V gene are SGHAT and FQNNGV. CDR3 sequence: CASSLTGNANYGYTF. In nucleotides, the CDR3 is TGTGCCAGCAGCTTAACCGGGAACGCAAACTATGGCTACACCTTC.

The CDR3 loop reads CSVEDQAFGQFF. The CDR3, as DNA: TGCAGCGTTGAAGATCAGGCTTTTGGGCAGTTCTTC. This rearrangement joins TRBV29-1 to TRBJ2-1; D is uncertain. The CDR3 is 12 amino acids. V gave up 0 bases and J gave up 12 bases, with 12 bases separating them. Germline V gene sequence: CDR1 SQVTM, CDR2 ANQGSEA.

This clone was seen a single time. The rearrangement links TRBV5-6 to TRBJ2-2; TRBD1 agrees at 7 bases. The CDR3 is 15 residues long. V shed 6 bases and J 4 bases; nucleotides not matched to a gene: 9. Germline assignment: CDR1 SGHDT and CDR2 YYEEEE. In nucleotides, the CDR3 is TGTGCCAGCACCCAGGACAGGATATTCACCGGGGAGCTGTTTTTT. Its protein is CASTQDRIFTGELFF.

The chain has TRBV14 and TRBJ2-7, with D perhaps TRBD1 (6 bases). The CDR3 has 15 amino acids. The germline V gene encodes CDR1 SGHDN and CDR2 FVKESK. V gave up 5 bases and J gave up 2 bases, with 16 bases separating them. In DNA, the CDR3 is TGTGCCAGCAGCTCCCGGGACACTGGACCCTACGAGCAGTACTTC. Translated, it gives CASSSRDTGPYEQYF.

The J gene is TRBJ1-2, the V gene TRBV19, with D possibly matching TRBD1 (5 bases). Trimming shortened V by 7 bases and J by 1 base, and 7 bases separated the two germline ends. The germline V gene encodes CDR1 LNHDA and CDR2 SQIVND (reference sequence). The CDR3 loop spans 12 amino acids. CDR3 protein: CASMGLNYGYTF. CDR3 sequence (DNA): TGTGCCAGTATGGGGCTTAACTATGGCTACACCTTC.

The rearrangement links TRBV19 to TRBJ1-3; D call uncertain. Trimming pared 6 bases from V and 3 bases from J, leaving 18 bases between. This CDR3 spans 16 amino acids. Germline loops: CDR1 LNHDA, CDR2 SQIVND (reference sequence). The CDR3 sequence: CASSYIFRQDGNTIYF. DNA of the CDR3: TGTGCCAGTAGCTACATCTTTCGGCAGGATGGAAACACCATATATTTT.

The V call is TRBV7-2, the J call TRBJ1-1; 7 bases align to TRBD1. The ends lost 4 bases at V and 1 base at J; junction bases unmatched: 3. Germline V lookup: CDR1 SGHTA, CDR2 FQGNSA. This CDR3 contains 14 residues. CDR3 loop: CASSSRDRNTEAFF. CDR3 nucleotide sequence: TGTGCCAGCAGCTCCCGGGACAGGAACACTGAAGCTTTCTTT. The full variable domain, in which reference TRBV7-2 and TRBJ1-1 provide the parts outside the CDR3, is GAGVSQSPSNKVTEKGKDVELRCDPISGHTALYWYRQSLGQGLEFLIYFQGNSAPDKSGLPSDRFSAERTGGSVSTLTIQRTQQEDSAVYLCASSSRDRNTEAFFGQGTRLTVV.

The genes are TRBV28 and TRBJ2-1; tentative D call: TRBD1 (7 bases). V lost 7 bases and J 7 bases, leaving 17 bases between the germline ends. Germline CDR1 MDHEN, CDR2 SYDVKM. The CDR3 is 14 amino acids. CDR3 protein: CASKGGTATNEQFF. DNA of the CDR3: TGTGCCAGCAAAGGGGGGACAGCCACGAATGAGCAGTTCTTC.

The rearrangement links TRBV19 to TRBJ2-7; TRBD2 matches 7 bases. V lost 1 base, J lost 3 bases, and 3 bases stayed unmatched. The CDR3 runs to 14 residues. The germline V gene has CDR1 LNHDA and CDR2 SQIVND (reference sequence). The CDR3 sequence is CASSIVPGGYEQYF. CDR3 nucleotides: TGTGCCAGTAGTATAGTCCCGGGGGGCTACGAGCAGTACTTC.

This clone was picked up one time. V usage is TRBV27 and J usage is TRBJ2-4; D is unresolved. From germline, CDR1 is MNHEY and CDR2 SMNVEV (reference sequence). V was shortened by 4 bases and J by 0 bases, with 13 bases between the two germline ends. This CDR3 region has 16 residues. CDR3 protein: CASSSPPKLAKNIQYF. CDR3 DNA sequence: TGTGCCAGCAGTTCCCCACCGAAGCTAGCCAAAAACATTCAGTACTTC.

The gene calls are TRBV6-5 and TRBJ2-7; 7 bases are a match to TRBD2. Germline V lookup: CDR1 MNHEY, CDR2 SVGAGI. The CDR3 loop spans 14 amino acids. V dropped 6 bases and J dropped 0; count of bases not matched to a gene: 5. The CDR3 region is CASSPRGVSYEQYF. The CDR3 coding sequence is TGTGCCAGCAGCCCCCGGGGGGTCTCCTACGAGCAGTACTTC.

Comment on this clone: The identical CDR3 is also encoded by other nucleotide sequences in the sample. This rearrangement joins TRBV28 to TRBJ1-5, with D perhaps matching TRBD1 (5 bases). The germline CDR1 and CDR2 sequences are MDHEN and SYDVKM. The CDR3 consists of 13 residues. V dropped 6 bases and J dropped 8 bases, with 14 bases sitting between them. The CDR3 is CASSLDSLEPQHF. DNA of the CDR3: TGTGCCAGCAGCTTAGACAGCTTGGAGCCCCAGCATTTT.

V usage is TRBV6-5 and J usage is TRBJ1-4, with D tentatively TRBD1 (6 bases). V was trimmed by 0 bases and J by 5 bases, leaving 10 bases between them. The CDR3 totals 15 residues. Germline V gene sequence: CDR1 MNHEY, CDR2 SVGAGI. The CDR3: CASSYSGHENEKLFF. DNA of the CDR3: TGTGCCAGCAGTTACTCGGGACACGAAAATGAAAAACTGTTTTTT.

CDR3 sequence: CSVNRGPGELFF. The CDR3 DNA is TGCAGCGTAAACAGGGGACCCGGGGAGCTGTTTTTT. The rearrangement links TRBV29-1 to TRBJ2-2; TRBD1 agrees at 7 bases. Germline loops: CDR1 SQVTM, CDR2 ANQGSEA. The CDR3 length is 12 residues. V lost 6 bases, J lost 6 bases, and 4 bases stayed unmatched.

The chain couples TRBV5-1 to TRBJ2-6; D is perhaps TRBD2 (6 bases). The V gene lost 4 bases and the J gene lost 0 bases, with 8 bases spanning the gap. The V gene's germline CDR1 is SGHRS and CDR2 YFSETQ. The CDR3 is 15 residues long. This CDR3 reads CASSAGSSGANVLTF. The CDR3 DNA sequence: TGCGCCAGCAGCGCCGGGAGCTCTGGGGCCAACGTCCTGACTTTC.

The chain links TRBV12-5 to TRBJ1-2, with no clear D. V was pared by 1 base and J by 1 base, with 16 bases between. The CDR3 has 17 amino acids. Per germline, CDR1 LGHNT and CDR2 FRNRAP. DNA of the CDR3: TGTGCTAGTGGTTTGGCTCTGGGCCCTCAGGTTAACTATGGCTACACCTTC. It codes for CASGLALGPQVNYGYTF.

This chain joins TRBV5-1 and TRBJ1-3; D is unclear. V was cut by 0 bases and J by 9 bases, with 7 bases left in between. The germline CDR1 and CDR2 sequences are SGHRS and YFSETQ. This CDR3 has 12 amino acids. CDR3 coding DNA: TGCGCCAGCAGCTTGGACCTTAGCACCATATATTTT. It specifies CASSLDLSTIYF.

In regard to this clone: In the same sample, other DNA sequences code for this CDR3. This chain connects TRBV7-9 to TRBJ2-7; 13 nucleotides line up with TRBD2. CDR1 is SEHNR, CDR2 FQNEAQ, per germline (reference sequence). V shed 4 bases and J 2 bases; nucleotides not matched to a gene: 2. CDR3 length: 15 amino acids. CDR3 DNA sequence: TGTGCCAGCAGCTACGGACTAGCGGGGGCCTACGAGCAGTACTTC. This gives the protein CASSYGLAGAYEQYF.

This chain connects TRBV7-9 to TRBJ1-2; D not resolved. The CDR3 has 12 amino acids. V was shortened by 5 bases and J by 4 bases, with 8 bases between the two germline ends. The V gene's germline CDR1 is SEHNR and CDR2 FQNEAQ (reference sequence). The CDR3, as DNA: TGTGCCAGCAGCGCCGGGAGCTATGGCTACACCTTC. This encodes CASSAGSYGYTF.

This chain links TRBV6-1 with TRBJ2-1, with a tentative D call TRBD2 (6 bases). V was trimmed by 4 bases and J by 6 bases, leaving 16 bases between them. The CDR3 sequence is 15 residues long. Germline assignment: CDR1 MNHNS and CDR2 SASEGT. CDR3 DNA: TGTGCCAGCAGTGCGGGGGTCCTAGTCATCAATGAGCAGTTCTTC. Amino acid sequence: CASSAGVLVINEQFF.